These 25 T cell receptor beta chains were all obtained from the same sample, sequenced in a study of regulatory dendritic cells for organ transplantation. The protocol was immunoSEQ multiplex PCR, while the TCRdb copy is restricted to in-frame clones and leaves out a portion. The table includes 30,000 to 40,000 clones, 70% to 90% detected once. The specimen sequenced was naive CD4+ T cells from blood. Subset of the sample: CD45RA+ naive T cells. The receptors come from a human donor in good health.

The CDR3 is CASSQTVKETQYF. The CDR3, as DNA: TGTGCCAGTAGCCAAACAGTGAAAGAGACCCAGTACTTC. The chain links TRBV19 to TRBJ2-5; no reliable D call. The CDR3 consists of 13 residues. V lost 6 bases and J lost 3, with 11 bases in between. Germline V gene sequence: CDR1 LNHDA, CDR2 SQIVND (reference sequence).

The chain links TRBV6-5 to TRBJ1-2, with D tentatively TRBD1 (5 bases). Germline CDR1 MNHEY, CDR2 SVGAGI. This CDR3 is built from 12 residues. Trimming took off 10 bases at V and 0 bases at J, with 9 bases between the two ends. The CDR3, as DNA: TGTGCCACCAAGACAGCTAACTATGGCTACACCTTC. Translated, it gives CATKTANYGYTF.

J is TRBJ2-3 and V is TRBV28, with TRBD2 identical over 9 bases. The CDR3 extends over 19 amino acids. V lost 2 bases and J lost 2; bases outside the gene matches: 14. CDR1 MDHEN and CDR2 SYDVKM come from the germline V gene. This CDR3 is CASSLTRGAGGLYTDTQYF. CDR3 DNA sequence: TGTGCCAGCAGTTTAACCCGTGGAGCGGGAGGCCTCTACACAGATACGCAGTATTTT.

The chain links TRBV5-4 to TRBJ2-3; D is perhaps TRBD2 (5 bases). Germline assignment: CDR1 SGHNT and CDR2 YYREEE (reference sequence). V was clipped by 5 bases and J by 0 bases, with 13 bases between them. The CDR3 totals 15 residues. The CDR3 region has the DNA TGTGCCAGCAGGAGGACTGCAACTAGCACAGATACGCAGTATTTT. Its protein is CASRRTATSTDTQYF.

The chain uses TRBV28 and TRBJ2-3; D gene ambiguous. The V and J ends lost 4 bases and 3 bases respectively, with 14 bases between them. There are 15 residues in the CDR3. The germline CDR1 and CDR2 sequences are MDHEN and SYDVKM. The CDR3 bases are TGTGCCAGCAGTTCCAAGCGATCAGGTACAGATACGCAGTATTTT. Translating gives CASSSKRSGTDTQYF. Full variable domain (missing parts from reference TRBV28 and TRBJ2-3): DVKVTQSSRYLVKRTGEKVFLECVQDMDHENMFWYRQDPGLGLRLIYFSYDVKMKEKGDIPEGYSVSREKKERFSLILESASTNQTSMYLCASSSKRSGTDTQYFGPGTRLTVL.

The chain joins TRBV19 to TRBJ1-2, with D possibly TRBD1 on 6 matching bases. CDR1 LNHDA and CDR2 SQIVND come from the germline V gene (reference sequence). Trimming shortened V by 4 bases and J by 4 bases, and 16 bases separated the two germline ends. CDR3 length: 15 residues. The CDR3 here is CASSNNRVKGYGYTF. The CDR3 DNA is TGTGCCAGTAGTAACAACAGGGTGAAGGGCTATGGCTACACCTTC.

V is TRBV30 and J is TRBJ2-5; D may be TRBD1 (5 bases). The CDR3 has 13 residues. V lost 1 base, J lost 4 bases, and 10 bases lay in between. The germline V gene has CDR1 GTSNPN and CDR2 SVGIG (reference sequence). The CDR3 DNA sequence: TGTGCCTGGAGTGGATGGGGCAGAGAGACCCAGTACTTC. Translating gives CAWSGWGRETQYF.

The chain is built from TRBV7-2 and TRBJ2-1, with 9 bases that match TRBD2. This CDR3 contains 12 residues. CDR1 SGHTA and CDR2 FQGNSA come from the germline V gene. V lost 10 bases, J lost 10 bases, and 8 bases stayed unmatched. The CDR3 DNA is TGTGCCACCGGCGGGAGGGCGGGAGAGCAGTTCTTC. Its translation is CATGGRAGEQFF.

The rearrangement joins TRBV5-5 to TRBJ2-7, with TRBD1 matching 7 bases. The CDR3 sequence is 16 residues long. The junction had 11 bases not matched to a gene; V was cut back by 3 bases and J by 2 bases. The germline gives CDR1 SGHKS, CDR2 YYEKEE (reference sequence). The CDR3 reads CASSWGAGGDTYEQYF. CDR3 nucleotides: TGTGCCAGCAGCTGGGGAGCAGGGGGTGACACCTACGAGCAGTACTTC. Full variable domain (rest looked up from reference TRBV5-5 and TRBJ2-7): DAGVTQSPTHLIKTRGQQVTLRCSPISGHKSVSWYQQVLGQGPQFIFQYYEKEERGRGNFPDRFSARQFPNYSSELNVNALLLGDSALYLCASSWGAGGDTYEQYFGPGTRLTVT.

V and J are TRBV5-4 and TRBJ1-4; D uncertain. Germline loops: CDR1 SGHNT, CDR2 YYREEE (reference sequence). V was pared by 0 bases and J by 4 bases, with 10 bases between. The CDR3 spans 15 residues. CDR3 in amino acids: CASSLDGRINEKLFF. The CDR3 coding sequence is TGTGCCAGCAGCTTGGACGGCAGGATTAATGAAAAACTGTTTTTT.

The CDR3 here is CSASTVGGQYF. The CDR3 DNA sequence: TGCAGTGCTAGCACTGTCGGAGGGCAGTACTTC. The chain joins TRBV20-1 to TRBJ2-7; a weak D match, TRBD2 (5 bases). This CDR3 has 11 amino acids. V lost 3 bases and J lost 9, with 12 bases in between. The germline CDR1 and CDR2 sequences are DFQATT and SNEGSKA (reference sequence).

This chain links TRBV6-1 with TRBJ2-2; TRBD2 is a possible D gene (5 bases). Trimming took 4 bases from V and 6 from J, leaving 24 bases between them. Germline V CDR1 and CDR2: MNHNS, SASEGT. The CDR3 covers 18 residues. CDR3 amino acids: CASSAWAPGGFGSGELFF. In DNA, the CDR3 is TGTGCCAGCAGTGCGTGGGCTCCCGGCGGGTTTGGGTCCGGGGAGCTGTTTTTT.

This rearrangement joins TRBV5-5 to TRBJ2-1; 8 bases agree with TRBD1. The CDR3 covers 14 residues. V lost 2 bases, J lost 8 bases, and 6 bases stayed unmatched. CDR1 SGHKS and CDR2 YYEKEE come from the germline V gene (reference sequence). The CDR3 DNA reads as TGTGCCAGCAGCTTTGGACAGGGCCGGGATGAGCAGTTCTTC. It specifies CASSFGQGRDEQFF.

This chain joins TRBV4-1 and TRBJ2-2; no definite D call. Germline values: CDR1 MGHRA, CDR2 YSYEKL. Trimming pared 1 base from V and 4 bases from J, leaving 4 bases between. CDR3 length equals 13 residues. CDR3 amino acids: CASSQVGTGELFF. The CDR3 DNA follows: TGCGCCAGCAGCCAAGTGGGCACCGGGGAGCTGTTTTTT.

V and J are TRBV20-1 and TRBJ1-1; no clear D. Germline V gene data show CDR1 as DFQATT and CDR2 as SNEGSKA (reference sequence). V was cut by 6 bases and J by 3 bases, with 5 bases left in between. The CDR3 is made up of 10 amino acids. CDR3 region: CSASDTEAFF. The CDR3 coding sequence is TGCAGTGCCTCGGACACTGAAGCTTTCTTT.

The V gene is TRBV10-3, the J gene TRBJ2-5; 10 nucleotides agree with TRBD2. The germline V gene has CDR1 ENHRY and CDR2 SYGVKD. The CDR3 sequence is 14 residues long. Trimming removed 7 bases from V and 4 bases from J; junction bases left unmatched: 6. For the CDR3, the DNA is TGTGCCATCATGAGCGGGGGGGCCGGAGAGACCCAGTACTTC. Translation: CAIMSGGAGETQYF.

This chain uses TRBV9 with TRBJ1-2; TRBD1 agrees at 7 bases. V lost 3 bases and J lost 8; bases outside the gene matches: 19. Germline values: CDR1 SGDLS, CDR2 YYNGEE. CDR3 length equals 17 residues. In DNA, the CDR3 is TGTGCCAGCAGCGGGCTCGTCGCGGCAGGGGGGTTGGGAGGCTACACCTTC. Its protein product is CASSGLVAAGGLGGYTF.

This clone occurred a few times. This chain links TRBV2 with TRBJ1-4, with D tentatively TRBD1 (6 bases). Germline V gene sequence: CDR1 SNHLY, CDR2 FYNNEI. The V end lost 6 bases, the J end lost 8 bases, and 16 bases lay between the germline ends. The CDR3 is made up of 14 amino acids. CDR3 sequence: CASRGTWRDEKLFF. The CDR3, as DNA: TGTGCCAGCAGGGGGACATGGAGGGACGAAAAACTGTTTTTT. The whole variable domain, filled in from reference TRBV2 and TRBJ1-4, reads EPEVTQTPSHQVTQMGQEVILRCVPISNHLYFYWYRQILGQKVEFLVSFYNNEISEKSEIFDDQFSVERPDGSNFTLKIRSTKLEDSAMYFCASRGTWRDEKLFFGSGTQLSVL.

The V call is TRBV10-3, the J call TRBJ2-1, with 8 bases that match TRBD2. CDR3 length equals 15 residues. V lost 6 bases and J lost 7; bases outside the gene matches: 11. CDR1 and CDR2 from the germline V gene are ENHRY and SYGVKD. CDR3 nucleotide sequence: TGTGCCATCAGCTCTATTGAGAGCGGGAGTAATGAGCAGTTCTTC. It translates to CAISSIESGSNEQFF.

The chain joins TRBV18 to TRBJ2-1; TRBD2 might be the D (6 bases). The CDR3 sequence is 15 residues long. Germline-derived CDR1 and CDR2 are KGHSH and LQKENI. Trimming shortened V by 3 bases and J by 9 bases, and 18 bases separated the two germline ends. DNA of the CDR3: TGTGCCAGCTCACCCCGGGACTCCAGGGTCCTTGAGCAGTTCTTC. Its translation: CASSPRDSRVLEQFF.

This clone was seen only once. Here the CDR3 DNA reads TGTGCCAGCAGTCCAGGGGGTTCATGGGAGCAGTACTTC. This encodes CASSPGGSWEQYF. The chain joins TRBV6-6 to TRBJ2-7, with TRBD1 matching 7 bases. This CDR3 contains 13 residues. V lost 5 bases to trimming and J lost 7 bases; unmatched junction nucleotides: 8. Germline CDR1 MNHNY, CDR2 SVGAGI (reference sequence).

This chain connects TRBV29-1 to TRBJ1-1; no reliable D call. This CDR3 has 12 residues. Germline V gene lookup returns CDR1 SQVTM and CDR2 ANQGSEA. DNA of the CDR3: TGCACCATTTTCGCTATGGGGACTGAAGCTTTCTTT. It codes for CTIFAMGTEAFF.

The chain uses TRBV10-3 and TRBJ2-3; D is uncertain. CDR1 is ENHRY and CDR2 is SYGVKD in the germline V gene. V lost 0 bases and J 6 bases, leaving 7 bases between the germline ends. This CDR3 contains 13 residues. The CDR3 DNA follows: TGTGCCATCAGTGAGTCGGAGAGGGATACGCAGTATTTT. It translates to CAISESERDTQYF.

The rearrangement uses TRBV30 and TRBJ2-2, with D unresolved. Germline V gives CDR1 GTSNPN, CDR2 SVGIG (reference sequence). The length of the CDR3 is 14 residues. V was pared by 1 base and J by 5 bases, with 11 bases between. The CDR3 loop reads CAWSEPVSTGELFF. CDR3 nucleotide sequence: TGTGCCTGGAGTGAACCGGTCAGTACCGGGGAGCTGTTTTTT.

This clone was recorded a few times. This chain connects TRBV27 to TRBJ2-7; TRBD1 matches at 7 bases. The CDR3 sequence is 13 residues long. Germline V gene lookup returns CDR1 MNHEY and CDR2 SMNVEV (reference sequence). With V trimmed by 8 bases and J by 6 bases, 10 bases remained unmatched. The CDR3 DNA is TGTGCCAGCTCTACAGGGGATTGGGTCGAGCAGTACTTC. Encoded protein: CASSTGDWVEQYF.